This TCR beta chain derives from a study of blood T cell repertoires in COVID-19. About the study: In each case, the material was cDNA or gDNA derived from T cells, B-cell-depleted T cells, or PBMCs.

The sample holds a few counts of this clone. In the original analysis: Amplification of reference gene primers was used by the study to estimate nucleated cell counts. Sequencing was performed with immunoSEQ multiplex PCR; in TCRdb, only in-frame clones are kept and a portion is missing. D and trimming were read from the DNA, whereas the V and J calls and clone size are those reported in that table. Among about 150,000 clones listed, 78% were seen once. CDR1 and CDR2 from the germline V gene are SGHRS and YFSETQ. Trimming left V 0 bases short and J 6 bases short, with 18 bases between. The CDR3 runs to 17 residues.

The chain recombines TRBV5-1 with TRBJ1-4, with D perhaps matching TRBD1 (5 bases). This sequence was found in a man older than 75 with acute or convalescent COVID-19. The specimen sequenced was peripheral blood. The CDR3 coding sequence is TGCGCCAGCAGCTTGGGAGGGGCTGAGCGGGCTTATGAAAAACTGTTTTTT. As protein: CASSLGGAERAYEKLFF. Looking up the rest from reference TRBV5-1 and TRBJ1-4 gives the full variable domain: KAGVTQTPRYLIKTRGQQVTLSCSPISGHRSVSWYQQTPGQGLQFLFEYFSETQRNKGNFPGRFSGRQFSNSRSEMNVSTLELGDSALYLCASSLGGAERAYEKLFFGSGTQLSVL.